The rows below give T cell receptor beta chains drawn from one sample of a study of T cells after yellow fever vaccination. From the 5' RACE reads, TCRdb called clonotypes with MiXCR, one entry per CDR3 protein. The table includes about 320,000 distinct CDR3 sequences, 6.8% detected once. Material: PBMCs, obtained around 45 days after the first yellow fever vaccination. The receptors originated from a man in his late teens or twenties who received the YFV17D yellow fever vaccine. CDR3s include the opening cysteine and the closing phenylalanine or tryptophan. Fields, in order: clone size, CDR3 length, V gene, J gene, CDR3 protein. Some rows mark clone size as missing; the rest say once, few, many or name a class of expanded clone.

-,21,TRBV4-1,TRBJ1-1,CASSQVRSYPPGTGDDTEAFF
-,12,TRBV15,TRBJ1-1,CATSRADTEAFF
few,17,TRBV4-1,TRBJ1-1,CASSQFPPSATRVEAFF
few,13,TRBV7-3,TRBJ2-1,CASRGGAGVEQFF
few,17,TRBV4-1,TRBJ2-3,CASSQEGSGGVTDTQYF
-,14,TRBV10-3,TRBJ1-4,CAISGDREFEKLFF
few,16,TRBV10-3,TRBJ1-4,CAISESLAGLNEKLFF
many,12,TRBV5-1,TRBJ2-5,CASSRTQETQYF
many,14,TRBV12-3/TRBV12-4,TRBJ2-3,CASMAGGVGDTQYF
-,14,TRBV29-1,TRBJ2-5,CSVDPPGGGETQYF
-,14,TRBV5-1,TRBJ2-5,CASSRTAIQETQYF
many,17,TRBV5-6,TRBJ2-5,CASSLPPGLGHQETQYF
-,15,TRBV4-1,TRBJ1-5,CASSQELARGQPQHF